This TCR beta chain comes out of a study of regulatory T cells in long-lasting Graves disease. General observations from the study: Favoring TRBV28, TRBJ1-2 and TRBJ2-5 was a feature seen in persistent disease.

Notes on this clonotype: Antigen specificity is unknown.

As for time point: newly diagnosed GD, antithyroid drugs for less than 3 months. With RNA extracted from PBMCs as input, the TCR library was made. Sequencing libraries for TCR beta were prepared with iRepertoire HTBI primers and Arm-PCR of CDR3 regions. One entry per CDR3 protein results from TCRdb running MiXCR on the multiplex PCR reads. The sample contains roughly 500,000 distinct CDR3 sequences, less than 15% of which appear only once. Germline assignment: CDR1 MNHEY and CDR2 SVGAGI. Losses at the gene ends were 4 bases for V and 7 bases for J; bases not matched to a gene: 15. The CDR3 consists of 17 residues. The same data also went into a second study, on T cells in Graves' hyperthyroidism and ophthalmopathy. From that second work: Patients having uncontrolled infection, another autoimmune disease, pregnancy or lactation were not included. When the TCR CDR3 underwent first-round RT-PCR, the HTBI primer set was used.

The clonotype comes from a woman between 50 and 59 years old with Graves disease. The sample consisted of peripheral blood mononuclear cells (PBMCs), taken at new diagnosis, from a patient treated with antithyroid drugs. The genes are TRBV6-5 and TRBJ2-2; 7 nucleotides match TRBD2. Here the CDR3 reads CASSLFMRGGPNGELFF. The CDR3 nucleotides are TGTGCCAGCAGTTTGTTTATGAGGGGAGGGCCAAACGGGGAGCTGTTTTTT.